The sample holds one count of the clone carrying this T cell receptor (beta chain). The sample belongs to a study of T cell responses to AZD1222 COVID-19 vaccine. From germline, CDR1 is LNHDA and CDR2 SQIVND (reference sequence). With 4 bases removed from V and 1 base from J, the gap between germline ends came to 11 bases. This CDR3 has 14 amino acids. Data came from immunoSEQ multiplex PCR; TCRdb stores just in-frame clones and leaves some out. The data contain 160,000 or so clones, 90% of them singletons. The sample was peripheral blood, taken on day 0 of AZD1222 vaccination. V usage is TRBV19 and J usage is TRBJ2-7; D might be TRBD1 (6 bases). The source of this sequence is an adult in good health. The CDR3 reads CASSTSTGSYEQYF. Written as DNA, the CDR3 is TGTGCCAGTAGTACCTCGACAGGTTCCTACGAGCAGTACTTC.